Below are 7 T cell receptor beta chains sequenced from a single sample in a study of T cells in Graves' hyperthyroidism and ophthalmopathy. TCR beta CDR3 region amplification was performed from RNA transcripts. The TCR CDR3 first-round RT-PCR relied on the HTBI primer set. TCRdb independently ran MiXCR on the multiplex PCR reads; one entry per CDR3 protein. The profile shows about 380,000 distinct CDR3 sequences, roughly 12% of them singletons. The sample was blood. These receptors all stem from a man aged 30-40 years with Graves' hyperthyroidism that later progressed to Graves' ophthalmopathy.

This clonotype was recorded many times. The rearrangement joins TRBV12-3 or TRBV12-4 to TRBJ1-5; D not certain. The germline V and J ends were trimmed by 7 bases and 9 bases, with 19 bases remaining between them. The CDR3 runs 14 residues. For the CDR3, the DNA is TGTGCCAGCACCCCCGGGCAGTCGGACCGGCCCCAGCATTTT. This encodes CASTPGQSDRPQHF.

This clonotype was recorded at least ten times. The chain links TRBV6-5 to TRBJ2-7; tentative D call: TRBD1 (5 bases). The germline gives CDR1 MNHEY, CDR2 SVGAGI. The CDR3 contains 17 residues. V gave up 0 bases and J gave up 5 bases, with 20 bases separating them. The CDR3, as DNA: TGTGCCAGCAGTTACTCTTTTCGTGCCAGGGCCTGGGACGAGCAGTACTTC. Translating gives CASSYSFRARAWDEQYF.

The table lists this clonotype with many counts. The rearrangement uses TRBV10-3 and TRBJ2-7, with D possibly TRBD1 on 6 matching bases. This CDR3 contains 12 residues. Germline V gives CDR1 ENHRY, CDR2 SYGVKD. The V end was cut by 6 bases, the J end by 2 bases, with 8 bases between. The CDR3 loop is CAIRDRTYEQYF. The CDR3 DNA follows: TGTGCCATCAGGGACAGAACCTACGAGCAGTACTTC.

This clonotype was recorded many times. This chain uses TRBV2 with TRBJ1-5; maybe TRBD1 (5 bases). Trimming cost V 6 bases and J 0 bases, with 9 bases left between them. Germline-derived CDR1 and CDR2 are SNHLY and FYNNEI. The CDR3 is made up of 14 amino acids. The CDR3 nucleotides read TGTGCCAGCAGGCAGGACATTAGCAATCAGCCCCAGCATTTT. Protein product: CASRQDISNQPQHF.

The rearrangement joins TRBV6-1 to TRBJ1-5; TRBD1 matches at 8 bases. CDR3 length equals 13 residues. Germline trimming cut 5 bases from V and 5 bases from J; bases unmatched to any gene: 2. The germline V gene has CDR1 MNHNS and CDR2 SASEGT. This chain's CDR3 is CASSLQGDQPQHF. The DNA for the CDR3 is TGTGCCAGCAGTTTACAGGGGGATCAGCCCCAGCATTTT.

Here the CDR3 reads CASSFSRLDTEAFF. The CDR3 DNA follows: TGCGCCAGCAGCTTTTCTCGCTTGGACACTGAAGCTTTCTTT. The gene calls are TRBV5-1 and TRBJ1-1; D not resolved. V was pared by 2 bases and J by 3 bases, with 11 bases between. The CDR3 has 14 residues. Germline CDR1 SGHRS, CDR2 YFSETQ. Variable domain in full (rest from reference TRBV5-1 and TRBJ1-1): KAGVTQTPRYLIKTRGQQVTLSCSPISGHRSVSWYQQTPGQGLQFLFEYFSETQRNKGNFPGRFSGRQFSNSRSEMNVSTLELGDSALYLCASSFSRLDTEAFFGQGTRLTVV.

This clonotype was picked up many times. This chain joins TRBV12-3 or TRBV12-4 and TRBJ2-5, with TRBD2 matching over 11 bases. This CDR3 contains 15 residues. The junction had 5 bases not matched to a gene; V was cut back by 8 bases and J by 0 bases. CDR3 coding DNA: TGTGCCAGCTCTTCTAGCGGGGGGAACCAAGAGACCCAGTACTTC. Its protein is CASSSSGGNQETQYF.